The following is a TCR beta chain sequence with its context. Since a much larger clone is just one base distant, this may be a read error. TCR beta cDNA came from 400 to 500 ng total RNA, primed with a constant-region primer. Investigators got TCR beta libraries out of three nested multiplex PCR rounds, done with slightly modified ARM-PCR. A C-beta reverse primer and TRBV1-TRBV30 forward primers served in each of the first two PCR rounds, at around 10 cycles apiece. TCRdb re-called the multiplex PCR reads through MiXCR, storing one row per CDR3 protein. This table has 250,000 to 400,000 distinct CDR3 sequences, 60% to 80% appearing once. This sample is drawn from a study of tumor-infiltrating lymphocytes in primary liver carcinoma. Study background: Tumor stage was T1-T3 N0M0, and tumor size was roughly 4 to 11 cm across. Sample yields, roughly 3.65 to 8 million productive TCRbeta reads, were similar across the tissue types.

Per germline, CDR1 LGHNA and CDR2 YNFKEQ. The CDR3 has 14 amino acids. With 10 bases clipped from V and 2 bases from J, the junction kept 11 bases outside the gene matches. The blood RNA (from unsorted whole blood) was obtained, and germline DNA was also extracted. The rearrangement uses TRBV4-2 and TRBJ2-7, with TRBD1 matching 7 bases. Sequenced material: peripheral blood. The receptor was isolated from a middle-aged man with primary liver carcinoma and hepatitis B virus infection. CDR3 coding DNA: TGTGCCAACAGTCAACAGGGGAATACCTACGAGCAGTACTTC. Protein product: CANSQQGNTYEQYF.